The 9 T cell receptor beta chains in this list originate from one sample, sequenced in a study of response to subunit inactivated influenza vaccine. One entry per CDR3 protein results from TCRdb running MiXCR on the RT-PCR reads. The sample lists roughly 780,000 distinct CDR3 sequences, under 20% occurring once. The sample consisted of PBMCs from blood, taken less than 6 days after vaccination. All receptors come from a man between 45 and 60 years old who received an inactivated influenza vaccine.

Only a few counts were recorded for this clonotype. V is TRBV9 and J is TRBJ2-3; D not resolved. Germline CDR1 SGDLS, CDR2 YYNGEE. With 1 base removed from V and 4 bases from J, the gap between germline ends came to 7 bases. The CDR3 runs 13 residues. This chain's CDR3 is CASSVRMPDTQYF. The CDR3 nucleotides are TGTGCCAGCAGCGTAAGGATGCCAGATACGCAGTATTTT.

The chain carries TRBV4-3 and TRBJ2-7; D tentatively fits TRBD1 or TRBD2 (6 bases each). This CDR3 contains 16 residues. Germline CDR1 is LGHNA and CDR2 is YSLEER. V dropped 0 bases and J dropped 7 bases, with 19 bases sitting between them. In DNA form, the CDR3 reads TGCGCCAGCAGCCAAGATGGTGACAGGCCTGGGGGGGAGCAGTACTTC. It specifies CASSQDGDRPGGEQYF.

In its sample, this clonotype was seen a few times. The CDR3 region is CSVDRGTGEQYF. In nucleotides, the CDR3 is TGCAGCGTTGACAGGGGGACAGGCGAGCAGTACTTC. The rearrangement joins TRBV29-1 to TRBJ2-7; 8 bases are a match to TRBD1. From germline, CDR1 is SQVTM and CDR2 ANQGSEA. The ends lost 3 bases at V and 6 bases at J; junction bases unmatched: 4. This CDR3 has 12 amino acids.

The chain employs TRBV7-2 and TRBJ2-1; 7 positions agree with TRBD2. V gave up 1 base and J gave up 2 bases; unmatched junction bases: 5. This CDR3 has 16 residues. CDR1 and CDR2 from the germline V gene are SGHTA and FQGNSA. The CDR3, as DNA: TGTGCCAGCAGCTTAGGGGGCGGGGGAACCTACAATGAGCAGTTCTTC. Its protein product is CASSLGGGGTYNEQFF.

A few counts support this clonotype. The V and J genes are TRBV12-3 or TRBV12-4 and TRBJ2-2; perhaps TRBD1 as D (6 bases). This CDR3 contains 18 residues. With 5 bases removed from V and 0 bases from J, the gap between germline ends came to 19 bases. The CDR3 protein is CASSLFLQGPANTGELFF. In DNA form, the CDR3 reads TGTGCCAGCAGTCTCTTCCTACAGGGCCCCGCGAACACCGGGGAGCTGTTTTTT.

This rearrangement joins TRBV5-6 to TRBJ2-7; weak D call: TRBD1 (6 bases). Trimming removed 4 bases at V and 4 bases at J, with 18 bases between. Germline V lookup: CDR1 SGHDT, CDR2 YYEEEE. The CDR3 loop spans 15 amino acids. This chain's CDR3 is CASSRQGRRRYEQYF. The CDR3 DNA reads as TGTGCCAGCAGCCGGCAGGGGCGCCGTAGGTACGAGCAGTACTTC. Full variable domain (missing parts from reference TRBV5-6 and TRBJ2-7): DAGVTQSPTHLIKTRGQQVTLRCSPKSGHDTVSWYQQALGQGPQFIFQYYEEEERQRGNFPDRFSGHQFPNYSSELNVNALLLGDSALYLCASSRQGRRRYEQYFGPGTRLTVT.

The sample holds a few counts of this clonotype. The V and J genes are TRBV4-3 and TRBJ2-4, with 9 bases matching TRBD2. Germline CDR1 reads LGHNA; CDR2 reads YSLEER. The CDR3 has 18 amino acids. The CDR3 sequence is CVEGAGGPSDLAKNIQYF. CDR3 sequence (DNA): TGCGTCGAAGGTGCGGGAGGGCCAAGTGATCTAGCCAAAAACATTCAGTACTTC.

This clonotype has only a few counts. The chain is built from TRBV6-6 and TRBJ1-2, with D unclear. Trimming shortened V by 5 bases and J by 8 bases, and 15 bases separated the two germline ends. The CDR3 spans 13 residues. Germline V gene lookup returns CDR1 MNHNY and CDR2 SVGAGI (reference sequence). CDR3 amino acids: CASSRHKDNGYTF. DNA for the CDR3: TGTGCCAGCAGTCGACATAAAGACAACGGCTACACCTTC.

V gene TRBV25-1 combines with J gene TRBJ2-5, with D maybe TRBD2 (6 bases). The germline V gene encodes CDR1 MGHDK and CDR2 SYGVNS. This CDR3 is 15 amino acids long. V was pared by 3 bases and J by 2 bases, with 13 bases between. CDR3 residues: CASSDSGVRQETQYF. The CDR3 coding sequence is TGTGCCAGCAGTGACTCGGGGGTGCGACAAGAGACCCAGTACTTC.